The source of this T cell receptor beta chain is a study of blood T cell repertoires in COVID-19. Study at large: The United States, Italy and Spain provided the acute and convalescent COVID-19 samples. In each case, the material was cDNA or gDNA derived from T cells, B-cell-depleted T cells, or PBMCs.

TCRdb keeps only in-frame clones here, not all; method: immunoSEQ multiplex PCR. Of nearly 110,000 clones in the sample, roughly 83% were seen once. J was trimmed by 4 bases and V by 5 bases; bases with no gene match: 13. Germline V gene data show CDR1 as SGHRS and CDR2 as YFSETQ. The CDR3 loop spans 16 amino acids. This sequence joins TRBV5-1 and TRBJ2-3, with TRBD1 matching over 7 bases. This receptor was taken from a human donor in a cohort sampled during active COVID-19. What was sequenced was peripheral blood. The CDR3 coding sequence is TGCGCCAGCAGGGCGTCGGACAGGTGGGGCGCAGATACGCAGTATTTT. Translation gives CASRASDRWGADTQYF.